These 30 T cell receptor beta chains were sequenced from one sample in a study of T cells expressing NK-cell markers (dated by TCRdb to 2018 to 2020). Library prep was done by 5' RACE. Sequencing was performed on an Illumina HiSeq 2000. TCRdb reprocessed the reads and assigns one entry to each CDR3 protein sequence, leaving out DNA. This sample's table contains roughly 390,000 distinct CDR3 sequences. Jointly, the top ten make up 9.5% to 12% of the sample. Sample: blood T cells: a sorted CD56 or NKG2C T cell subset, CD4+ or CD8+ T cells, or bulk PBMC T cells (not recorded which). All receptors derive from a woman aged 50 to 60 in good health. Donor details come from another sample of the same person, matched by shared clones.

V and J are TRBV12-3 or TRBV12-4 and TRBJ2-3; without DNA, the TCRdb call of TRBD2 cannot be checked. The CDR3 totals 18 residues. Here the CDR3 reads CASSLRDPSGRPGSTQYF.

J is TRBJ2-4 and V is TRBV12-3 or TRBV12-4. The CDR3 covers 13 residues. The chain's CDR3 is CASSLALRDIQYF.

The genes are TRBV27 and TRBJ2-5. The CDR3 extends over 15 amino acids. Germline V lookup: CDR1 MNHEY, CDR2 SMNVEV (reference sequence). The CDR3 sequence: CASSLLSGPQETQYF.

This CDR3 reads CASRFRSPIHSGANVLTF. The V gene is TRBV12-3 or TRBV12-4, the J gene TRBJ2-6; TCRdb picks TRBD1, but there is no DNA to check that call. The CDR3 sequence is 18 residues long.

The chain employs TRBV27 and TRBJ2-5; TCRdb returns TRBD2, unconfirmable since there is no DNA. Germline assignment: CDR1 MNHEY and CDR2 SMNVEV (reference sequence). The CDR3 loop spans 14 amino acids. The CDR3 loop is CASSVSLAVETQYF.

V gene TRBV6-5 combines with J gene TRBJ2-3. The CDR3 extends over 12 amino acids. From germline, CDR1 is MNHEY and CDR2 SVGAGI. CDR3 sequence reads: CATTGYTDTQYF.

The chain uses TRBV11-2 and TRBJ2-1; TCRdb's D gene call, TRBD2, goes unchecked for lack of DNA. Per the germline V gene, CDR1 is SGHAT and CDR2 is FQNNGV. The CDR3 is made up of 18 amino acids. The CDR3 region is CASSQTSGRARSYNEQFF.

The chain links TRBV3-1 to TRBJ2-5; as DNA is missing, the TRBD2 call by TCRdb cannot be tested. The CDR3 sequence is 16 residues long. The V gene's germline CDR1 is LGHDT and CDR2 YNNKEL (reference sequence). The CDR3: CASSQGRLAGGETQYF.

V is TRBV7-9 and J is TRBJ1-6. CDR1 is SEHNR and CDR2 is FQNEAQ in the germline V gene (reference sequence). CDR3 size: 13 residues. CDR3 amino acids: CASSLQINSPLHF. Combining the CDR3 with reference TRBV7-9 and TRBJ1-6 gives the whole variable domain DTGVSQNPRHKITKRGQNVTFRCDPISEHNRLYWYRQTLGQGPEFLTYFQNEAQLEKSRLLSDRFSAERPKGSFSTLEIQRTEQGDSAMYLCASSLQINSPLHFGNGTRLTVT.

The V and J genes are TRBV29-1 and TRBJ2-1; the TCRdb call, TRBD2, lacks DNA for checking. Germline V gene sequence: CDR1 SQVTM, CDR2 ANQGSEA. This CDR3 has 12 residues. CDR3 in amino acids: CSVSGSFDEQFF.

This chain joins TRBV29-1 and TRBJ1-4. Per the germline V gene, CDR1 is SQVTM and CDR2 is ANQGSEA. This CDR3 region has 13 residues. CDR3 residues: CSVETTRGEKLFF.

The gene calls are TRBV29-1 and TRBJ1-1. CDR1 is SQVTM, CDR2 ANQGSEA, per germline. This CDR3 has 13 amino acids. The CDR3: CSVDLPSDTEAFF.

This chain joins TRBV27 and TRBJ2-3; the TCRdb call, TRBD2, lacks DNA for checking. The CDR3 has 14 residues. Germline CDR1 and CDR2: MNHEY and SMNVEV (reference sequence). The CDR3 loop is CASTLAGEVDTQYF.

The V gene is TRBV15, the J gene TRBJ2-1; lacking DNA, the TRBD2 call made by TCRdb goes unchecked. The CDR3 spans 15 residues. Germline CDR1 reads LNHNV; CDR2 reads YYDKDF (reference sequence). CDR3 amino acids: CATSKRASGPNEQFF.

The CDR3 here is CASSDTSGSWYEQYF. This sequence joins TRBV11-2 and TRBJ2-7; without DNA, the TCRdb call of TRBD2 cannot be checked. Germline V gene data show CDR1 as SGHAT and CDR2 as FQNNGV. The CDR3 totals 15 residues. The full variable domain, rest sourced from reference TRBV11-2 and TRBJ2-7, is EAGVAQSPRYKIIEKRQSVAFWCNPISGHATLYWYQQILGQGPKLLIQFQNNGVVDDSQLPKDRFSAERLKGVDSTLKIQPAKLEDSAVYLCASSDTSGSWYEQYFGPGTRLTVT.

The chain couples TRBV7-3 to TRBJ2-7; there is no DNA to check the TCRdb D call of TRBD2. The CDR3 totals 13 residues. Germline V gene sequence: CDR1 SGHTA, CDR2 FQGTGA. The CDR3 loop is CASSLNRGGEQYF.

The V call is TRBV3-1, the J call TRBJ1-5; TCRdb gives TRBD1 as the D gene, but with no DNA this cannot be confirmed. Germline values: CDR1 LGHDT, CDR2 YNNKEL (reference sequence). The CDR3 extends over 14 amino acids. CDR3 sequence reads: CASSQDRGFQPQHF.

The chain joins TRBV12-5 to TRBJ2-3; the TCRdb D gene call, TRBD1, has no DNA to confirm it. Germline-derived CDR1 and CDR2 are LGHNT and FRNRAP. This CDR3 is 16 amino acids long. CDR3 sequence: CASGLVPGGKTDTQYF.

The V and J genes are TRBV4-2 and TRBJ2-1; no DNA is available, so the TRBD2 call from TCRdb remains unchecked. The germline V gene encodes CDR1 LGHNA and CDR2 YNFKEQ. The CDR3 loop spans 17 amino acids. The CDR3 spells CASSLPGGSGSRNEQFF.

The gene calls are TRBV7-9 and TRBJ1-3. The CDR3 loop spans 16 amino acids. Looked up from germline, CDR1 is SEHNR and CDR2 is FQNEAQ (reference sequence). The CDR3 loop reads CASSLADGLSGNTIYF.

The chain couples TRBV12-3 or TRBV12-4 to TRBJ2-3; TCRdb returns TRBD1, unconfirmable since there is no DNA. CDR3 length: 17 residues. Here the CDR3 reads CASSGGEQGPPTDTQYF.

The chain uses TRBV5-1 and TRBJ1-3; with no DNA, the TCRdb D assignment of TRBD1 cannot be verified. This CDR3 has 15 amino acids. Germline V CDR1 and CDR2: SGHRS, YFSETQ. The CDR3 loop reads CASSPVWGTGNTIYF.

V gene TRBV24-1 combines with J gene TRBJ2-1; TCRdb returns TRBD2, unconfirmable since there is no DNA. The CDR3 is 13 amino acids. Germline CDR1 reads KGHDR; CDR2 reads SFDVKD. CDR3 sequence reads: CATSDAGLREQFF.

This chain joins TRBV5-1 and TRBJ1-1; with no DNA, the TCRdb D assignment of TRBD1 cannot be verified. CDR1 and CDR2 from the germline V gene are SGHRS and YFSETQ. The CDR3 is 14 residues long. The CDR3 sequence is CASSFGGQISEAFF.

This rearrangement joins TRBV12-3 or TRBV12-4 to TRBJ2-3. This CDR3 is built from 11 residues. CDR3 protein: CASSSADTQYF.

This chain joins TRBV6-6 and TRBJ2-5; the D call from TCRdb, TRBD1, cannot be confirmed without DNA. Germline CDR1 is MNHNY and CDR2 is SVGAGI (reference sequence). The CDR3 has 14 residues. The CDR3: CASKSYEGRETQYF.

The chain recombines TRBV12-3 or TRBV12-4 with TRBJ2-7; the D gene TCRdb calls, TRBD2, cannot be checked with no DNA. The CDR3 sequence is 18 residues long. Here the CDR3 reads CASSPPWVAGGISYEQYF.

The chain carries TRBV15 and TRBJ2-5; TCRdb indicates TRBD1, and absent DNA this call remains unverified. Germline V gene lookup returns CDR1 LNHNV and CDR2 YYDKDF (reference sequence). The CDR3 totals 13 residues. Here the CDR3 reads CATSRGQGETQYF.

Here the CDR3 reads CSARPGDNEQFF. The chain carries TRBV20-1 and TRBJ2-1; the D gene TCRdb calls, TRBD1, cannot be checked with no DNA. Germline V lookup: CDR1 DFQATT, CDR2 SNEGSKA (reference sequence). There are 12 residues in the CDR3.

This chain uses TRBV29-1 with TRBJ1-5. The germline CDR1 and CDR2 sequences are SQVTM and ANQGSEA. The CDR3 sequence is 13 residues long. The CDR3 loop reads CSVSGSGNQPQHF.